A single sample gave rise to the 5 T cell receptor beta chains below, sequenced in a study of CD8 T cells in ankylosing spondylitis. TCRdb processed the 5' RACE reads anew with MiXCR; each CDR3 protein has one entry. The sample contains 350,000 or so distinct CDR3 sequences, 11% of which appear only once. The sequenced material came from blood, either unsorted or a sorted T cell fraction (not recorded which). These receptors were collected from a female donor with ankylosing spondylitis or in good health (not recorded which).

At least ten counts were recorded for this clonotype. The genes are TRBV7-3 and TRBJ2-7; possibly TRBD2 for D (6 bases). From germline, CDR1 is SGHTA and CDR2 FQGTGA. Trimming took 8 bases from V and 3 from J, leaving 17 bases between them. The CDR3 runs 14 residues. This CDR3 reads CASPHRDWFYEQYF. CDR3 nucleotide sequence: TGTGCCAGCCCGCACCGGGACTGGTTCTACGAGCAGTACTTC.

This clonotype has only a few counts. The chain employs TRBV3-1 and TRBJ2-1; 14 bases match TRBD2. CDR1 LGHDT and CDR2 YNNKEL come from the germline V gene (reference sequence). The CDR3 totals 16 residues. V was pared by 4 bases and J by 8 bases, with 7 bases of the junction left unmatched. CDR3 DNA: TGTGCCAGCAGCCGCCGACTAGCGGGAGGGCCGGATGAGCAGTTCTTC. It codes for CASSRRLAGGPDEQFF.

At least ten counts were recorded for this clonotype. The gene calls are TRBV20-1 and TRBJ1-2; D remains ambiguous. Germline-derived CDR1 and CDR2 are DFQATT and SNEGSKA (reference sequence). V lost 1 base, J lost 5 bases, and 11 bases lay in between. The CDR3 loop spans 13 amino acids. The CDR3 DNA sequence: TGCAGTGCTAGAGCAGAACACGGTTATGGCTACACCTTC. Amino acids: CSARAEHGYGYTF.

The sample holds many counts of this clonotype. J is TRBJ1-2 and V is TRBV27; 8 positions match TRBD1. The germline CDR1 and CDR2 sequences are MNHEY and SMNVEV (reference sequence). Unmatched junction bases numbered 10, after V lost 7 bases and J lost 3 bases. The CDR3 sequence is 15 residues long. The DNA of the CDR3 is TGTGCCAGCACATTCTCTGGACAGGGCGACTATGGCTACACCTTC. Protein sequence: CASTFSGQGDYGYTF.

There are many counts of this clonotype. The rearrangement uses TRBV27 and TRBJ2-7; D perhaps matches TRBD2 (6 bases). The CDR3 spans 17 residues. In germline, CDR1 is MNHEY, CDR2 SMNVEV (reference sequence). The ends were cut back, 6 bases at V and 0 bases at J, with 21 bases in the middle. CDR3 DNA: TGTGCCAGCAGCCGCTTGACTAGTCCAGGAAGCTCCTACGAGCAGTACTTC. Translated: CASSRLTSPGSSYEQYF.